The 19 T cell receptor beta chains given below trace back to one sample, sequenced in a study of beta chain features in type 1 diabetes. Reverse transcription of all isolated RNA meant that expressed TCRB transcripts were sequenced. Here immunoSEQ multiplex PCR was the method, and the copy in TCRdb shows in-frame clones only, minus some. Of a few hundred thousand clones listed, roughly 12% were seen once; the top ten hold roughly 0.0097%. Study conclusions and caveats: Among patients with Type 1 diabetes, TCRB CDR3s were moderately but significantly shorter in every one of the four CD4+ subsets.

These receptors have no known antigen. The sample taken for sequencing was naive CD4+ T cells from blood. All receptors derive from a woman aged 18-29 years with type 1 diabetes.

This clone was seen a handful of times. The V and J genes are TRBV18 and TRBJ2-3; D is perhaps TRBD2 (5 bases). The CDR3 runs to 14 residues. Deletions cut 4 bases from V and 4 bases from J, with 12 bases between. The germline CDR1 and CDR2 sequences are KGHSH and LQKENI. The CDR3 protein is CASSQGEGADTQYF. The CDR3 DNA is TGTGCCAGCTCACAGGGAGAGGGAGCAGATACGCAGTATTTT.

This chain connects TRBV28 to TRBJ2-7; 7 nucleotides match TRBD1. V lost 7 bases and J lost 3; bases outside the gene matches: 9. Germline V gene data show CDR1 as MDHEN and CDR2 as SYDVKM. The CDR3 has 14 amino acids. Here the CDR3 DNA reads TGTGCCAGCACCGAGGGACAGACAGGCTACGAGCAGTACTTC. Encoded protein: CASTEGQTGYEQYF.

CDR3 DNA sequence: TGTGCCAGCAAACCCGGAGACTATGGCTACACCTTC. It encodes CASKPGDYGYTF. The V call is TRBV2, the J call TRBJ1-2; D unclear. Germline values: CDR1 SNHLY, CDR2 FYNNEI. This CDR3 has 12 residues. V gave up 7 bases and J gave up 3 bases, with 9 bases separating them.

This clone has a handful of counts. This chain connects TRBV9 to TRBJ1-2; 8 bases agree with TRBD1. The CDR3 is 14 amino acids. V was pared by 2 bases and J by 4 bases, with 4 bases of the junction left unmatched. CDR1 and CDR2 (germline): SGDLS, YYNGEE. Written as DNA, the CDR3 is TGTGCCAGCAGCGTCCTGACAGGGGTCTATGGCTACACCTTC. Translation gives CASSVLTGVYGYTF.

The V call is TRBV4-3, the J call TRBJ2-5; tentative D call: TRBD2 (5 bases). CDR3 length equals 17 residues. Trimming took off 4 bases at V and 1 base at J, with 19 bases between the two ends. Germline CDR1 reads LGHNA; CDR2 reads YSLEER. In nucleotides, the CDR3 is TGCGCCAGCAGCCCAAGGGTAGCGATTACCTCCCAAGAGACCCAGTACTTC. This encodes CASSPRVAITSQETQYF.

The V and J genes are TRBV30 and TRBJ1-2; D may be TRBD1 (5 bases). Germline CDR1 and CDR2: GTSNPN and SVGIG (reference sequence). The CDR3 length is 10 residues. V was clipped by 5 bases and J by 7 bases, with 8 bases between them. CDR3 DNA sequence: TGTGCCTGGTCAGGGTTTGGCTACACCTTC. Its protein is CAWSGFGYTF.

In its sample, this clone was seen a few times. The rearrangement joins TRBV7-9 to TRBJ2-7; D not certain. The V end lost 0 bases, the J end lost 0 bases, and 6 bases lay between the germline ends. CDR1 and CDR2 (germline): SEHNR, FQNEAQ (reference sequence). The CDR3 is made up of 14 amino acids. The CDR3 nucleotides are TGTGCCAGCAGCTTAGCTGGCACCTCCTACGAGCAGTACTTC. It is translated as CASSLAGTSYEQYF. The full variable domain, its missing parts supplied by reference TRBV7-9 and TRBJ2-7, is DTGVSQNPRHKITKRGQNVTFRCDPISEHNRLYWYRQTLGQGPEFLTYFQNEAQLEKSRLLSDRFSAERPKGSFSTLEIQRTEQGDSAMYLCASSLAGTSYEQYFGPGTRLTVT.

CDR3 in amino acids: CASSYNGQVQETQYF. In DNA form, the CDR3 reads TGCGCCAGCAGCTACAACGGACAGGTCCAAGAGACCCAGTACTTC. This chain joins TRBV5-1 and TRBJ2-5; 7 bases map to TRBD1. CDR3 length equals 15 residues. The V and J ends lost 3 bases and 1 base, in that order; junction bases with no gene match: 6. The germline V gene has CDR1 SGHRS and CDR2 YFSETQ.

In its sample, this clone was seen a few times. The rearrangement joins TRBV28 to TRBJ2-3; maybe TRBD1 (5 bases). Germline CDR1 MDHEN, CDR2 SYDVKM. The CDR3 extends over 15 amino acids. Deletions cut 6 bases from V and 7 bases from J, with 20 bases between. Here the CDR3 reads CASSPLSGNSNTQYF. In DNA form, the CDR3 reads TGTGCCAGCAGCCCGCTATCAGGGAATTCGAATACGCAGTATTTT.

The chain links TRBV18 to TRBJ2-5; 7 bases are a match to TRBD1. Germline V gene lookup returns CDR1 KGHSH and CDR2 LQKENI. This CDR3 spans 13 amino acids. The trim removed 4 bases at V and 5 bases at J, leaving 4 bases unmatched. The DNA for the CDR3 is TGTGCCAGCTCACTGGGACAGCCGGAGACCCAGTACTTC. It specifies CASSLGQPETQYF.

Worth noting for this clone: In the same sample, other DNA sequences code for this CDR3. The chain has TRBV28 and TRBJ2-3; TRBD2 matches 7 bases. Germline V gene sequence: CDR1 MDHEN, CDR2 SYDVKM. Germline trimming cut 1 base from V and 4 bases from J; bases unmatched to any gene: 5. The CDR3 loop spans 15 amino acids. The CDR3 DNA follows: TGTGCCAGCAGTTTATTAGCGGGCGGGCCAGATACGCAGTATTTT. Its protein product is CASSLLAGGPDTQYF. Drawing the rest from reference TRBV28 and TRBJ2-3, the complete variable domain is DVKVTQSSRYLVKRTGEKVFLECVQDMDHENMFWYRQDPGLGLRLIYFSYDVKMKEKGDIPEGYSVSREKKERFSLILESASTNQTSMYLCASSLLAGGPDTQYFGPGTRLTVL.

The chain is built from TRBV4-3 and TRBJ1-1, with D perhaps TRBD1 (6 bases). The CDR3 is 15 residues long. Germline V gene sequence: CDR1 LGHNA, CDR2 YSLEER. V lost 4 bases and J 2 bases, leaving 14 bases between the germline ends. The CDR3, as DNA: TGCGCCAGCAGCCCGACAGGACACATAAACACTGAAGCTTTCTTT. This translates into CASSPTGHINTEAFF.

This clone appeared a single time. V usage is TRBV9 and J usage is TRBJ1-3; D gene ambiguous. V lost 2 bases to trimming and J lost 2 bases, with 5 bases between them. This CDR3 spans 13 amino acids. Per germline, CDR1 SGDLS and CDR2 YYNGEE. CDR3: CASSVSAGNTIYF. CDR3 sequence (DNA): TGTGCCAGCAGCGTTTCAGCTGGAAACACCATATATTTT.

Turning to this clone: One end of the junction does not line up with germline, which may come from a read error. In the same sample, other DNA sequences code for this CDR3. This chain uses TRBV6-6 with TRBJ2-7; D ambiguous. CDR1 is MNHNY, CDR2 SVGAGI, per germline (reference sequence). This CDR3 comprises 11 residues. CDR3 region: CASSHSYEQYF. CDR3 nucleotides: TGTGCCAGCAGTCACTCCTACGAGCAGTACTTC.

The sample holds a few counts of this clone. The genes are TRBV2 and TRBJ2-1, with 14 bases aligning to TRBD2. CDR1 and CDR2 (germline): SNHLY, FYNNEI. This CDR3 comprises 15 residues. Trimming cost V 6 bases and J 6 bases; bases outside gene matches: 4. The CDR3 sequence is CASRQGLAGVNEQFF. DNA of the CDR3: TGTGCCAGCAGACAGGGACTAGCGGGAGTCAATGAGCAGTTCTTC.

The table lists this clone with a few counts. The gene calls are TRBV20-1 and TRBJ1-2; D not resolved. Trimming removed 3 bases at V and 5 bases at J, with 7 bases between. This CDR3 region has 11 residues. Germline lookup yields CDR1 DFQATT and CDR2 SNEGSKA (reference sequence). CDR3 sequence (DNA): TGCAGTGCTAGCCGGAGGTATGGCTACACCTTC. Protein product: CSASRRYGYTF.

This clone has only a few counts. The genes are TRBV6-5 and TRBJ2-7, with 13 nucleotides matching TRBD2. V lost 0 bases, J lost 4 bases, and 0 bases stayed unmatched. This CDR3 spans 15 amino acids. Germline CDR1 is MNHEY and CDR2 is SVGAGI. CDR3 nucleotide sequence: TGTGCCAGCAGTTACTCACTAGCGGGAGGGTACGAGCAGTACTTC. This translates into CASSYSLAGGYEQYF.

The chain has TRBV29-1 and TRBJ1-2, with D tentatively TRBD1 (5 bases). The CDR3 has 14 amino acids. The germline V gene encodes CDR1 SQVTM and CDR2 ANQGSEA. Trimming took 3 bases from V and 5 from J, leaving 16 bases between them. The CDR3: CSVEFQGGYYGYTF. The CDR3 DNA follows: TGCAGCGTTGAGTTCCAGGGCGGATATTATGGCTACACCTTC.

V gene TRBV19 combines with J gene TRBJ1-2; D gene uncertain. CDR1 is LNHDA and CDR2 is SQIVND in the germline V gene (reference sequence). V lost 3 bases to trimming and J lost 8 bases, with 10 bases between them. The CDR3 is made up of 12 amino acids. The CDR3 sequence is CASSIGPGGYTF. The CDR3 region has the DNA TGTGCCAGTAGTATCGGACCGGGAGGCTACACCTTC.